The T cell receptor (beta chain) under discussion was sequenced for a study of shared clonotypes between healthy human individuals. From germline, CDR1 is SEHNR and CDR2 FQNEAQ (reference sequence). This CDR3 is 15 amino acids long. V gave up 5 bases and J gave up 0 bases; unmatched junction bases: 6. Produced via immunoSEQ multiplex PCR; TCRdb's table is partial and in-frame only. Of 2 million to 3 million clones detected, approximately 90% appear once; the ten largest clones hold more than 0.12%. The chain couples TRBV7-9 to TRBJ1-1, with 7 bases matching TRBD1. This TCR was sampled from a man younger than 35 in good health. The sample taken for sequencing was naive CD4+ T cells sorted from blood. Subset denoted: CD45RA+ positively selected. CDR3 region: CASSDGQAMNTEAFF. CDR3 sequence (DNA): TGTGCCAGCAGCGATGGACAGGCCATGAACACTGAAGCTTTCTTT.